These T cell receptor beta chains were read from a single sample in a study of T cells in Graves' hyperthyroidism and ophthalmopathy. TCRdb reprocessed the multiplex PCR reads via MiXCR and lists one record per CDR3 protein. The sample lists a few hundred thousand distinct CDR3 sequences, 35% to 50% occurring once. Sequenced material: peripheral blood or thyroid tissue (not recorded which). The source is an adult woman with Graves' disease, either hyperthyroidism or ophthalmopathy (not recorded which). CDR3s include the opening cysteine and the closing phenylalanine or tryptophan. D genes are given only for firm matches. Not every row has a clone size; where given, it reads once, few, many or a size class.

v_call: TRBV13
j_call: TRBJ2-2
clone_size: many
d_call: TRBD2
cdr3_nt: TGTGCCAGCAGCTGGGGACTAGTCGGTACCGGGGAGCTGTTTTTT
cdr3_aa: CASSWGLVGTGELFF

v_call: TRBV19
j_call: TRBJ1-5
clone_size: NA
d_call: NA
cdr3_nt: TGCGCCAGTAATACCAACACAGGGTATCAGCCCCAGCATTTT
cdr3_aa: CASNTNTGYQPQHF

v_call: TRBV6-1
j_call: TRBJ1-5
clone_size: many
d_call: NA
cdr3_nt: TGTGCCAGCAGTGACTTACTCCCCGGCGGTCAGCCCCAGCATTTT
cdr3_aa: CASSDLLPGGQPQHF

v_call: TRBV20-1
j_call: TRBJ1-1
clone_size: NA
d_call: NA
cdr3_nt: TGCAGTGCTAGTATCCGTCTTCTCAACACTGAAGCTTTCTTT
cdr3_aa: CSASIRLLNTEAFF

v_call: TRBV10-3
j_call: TRBJ1-6
clone_size: few
d_call: NA
cdr3_nt: TGTGCCATCAGGGGAGGAAATTCACCCCTCCACTTT
cdr3_aa: CAIRGGNSPLHF

v_call: TRBV7-2
j_call: TRBJ2-1
clone_size: NA
d_call: TRBD2
cdr3_nt: TGTGCCAGCAGCTTAGCCCCTAGCGGGAGACGTGATGAGCAGTTCTTC
cdr3_aa: CASSLAPSGRRDEQFF

v_call: TRBV29-1
j_call: TRBJ1-2
clone_size: many
d_call: TRBD1
cdr3_nt: TGCAGCGTTGAAGATCAACAGGGGATCGGCTACACCTTC
cdr3_aa: CSVEDQQGIGYTF

v_call: TRBV7-9
j_call: TRBJ1-6
clone_size: many
d_call: NA
cdr3_nt: TGTGCCAGCAGCTTACAGGATTCACCCCTCCACTTT
cdr3_aa: CASSLQDSPLHF

v_call: TRBV12-3/TRBV12-4
j_call: TRBJ2-7
clone_size: few
d_call: TRBD2
cdr3_nt: TGTGCCAGCAGTGATACTAGCGGGAGGGCGAGCGAGCAGTACTTC
cdr3_aa: CASSDTSGRASEQYF

v_call: TRBV9
j_call: TRBJ1-3
clone_size: NA
d_call: TRBD1
cdr3_nt: TGTGCCAGCAGCGATGTCGCAGGGGGAGGAAACACCATATATTTT
cdr3_aa: CASSDVAGGGNTIYF

v_call: TRBV7-9
j_call: TRBJ2-5
clone_size: NA
d_call: TRBD1
cdr3_nt: TGTGCCAGCAGCAAAGGGACAGGGAAAGAGACCCAGTACTTC
cdr3_aa: CASSKGTGKETQYF

v_call: TRBV6-5
j_call: TRBJ1-4
clone_size: few
d_call: NA
cdr3_nt: TGTGCCAGCAGTTACTCAGAGGGGGTCGAAAAACTGTTTTTT
cdr3_aa: CASSYSEGVEKLFF

v_call: TRBV19
j_call: TRBJ1-5
clone_size: NA
d_call: TRBD1
cdr3_nt: TGTGCCAGTAGTACCGGACAGGCAGTTAGCAATCAGCCCCAGCATTTT
cdr3_aa: CASSTGQAVSNQPQHF

v_call: TRBV29-1
j_call: TRBJ2-7
clone_size: NA
d_call: TRBD1
cdr3_nt: TGCAGCGCGGACAGGCGGGCGTACGAGCAGTACTTC
cdr3_aa: CSADRRAYEQYF

v_call: TRBV24-1
j_call: TRBJ2-7
clone_size: few
d_call: NA
cdr3_nt: TGTGCCACCAGTGATCCTGGGATGAAGCAGTACTTC
cdr3_aa: CATSDPGMKQYF

v_call: TRBV20-1
j_call: TRBJ2-6
clone_size: NA
d_call: NA
cdr3_nt: TGCAGTGCTAGAGATGGAGGGGCCAACGTCCTGACTTTC
cdr3_aa: CSARDGGANVLTF

v_call: TRBV2
j_call: TRBJ1-5
clone_size: many
d_call: NA
cdr3_nt: TGTGCCAGCAGTGAACAAGGGCCAAGGGCAGGGCAGCCCCAGCATTTT
cdr3_aa: CASSEQGPRAGQPQHF

v_call: TRBV29-1
j_call: TRBJ1-2
clone_size: few
d_call: TRBD1
cdr3_nt: TGCAGCGTTGAAGTTACAGGGGGTTTTGGCTATGGCTACACCTTC
cdr3_aa: CSVEVTGGFGYGYTF

v_call: TRBV7-2
j_call: TRBJ1-2
clone_size: NA
d_call: NA
cdr3_nt: TGTGCCAGCAGCATTCAGGGGTATGGCTACACCTTC
cdr3_aa: CASSIQGYGYTF

v_call: TRBV6-1
j_call: TRBJ1-1
clone_size: NA
d_call: NA
cdr3_nt: TGTGCCAGCAGTGAAGACAGTCTGGGCACTGAAGCTTTCTTT
cdr3_aa: CASSEDSLGTEAFF

v_call: TRBV2
j_call: TRBJ1-1
clone_size: few
d_call: TRBD1
cdr3_nt: TGTGCCAGCAGTGTTTCAGGGGGGAACACTGAAGCTTTCTTT
cdr3_aa: CASSVSGGNTEAFF

v_call: TRBV6-6
j_call: TRBJ2-7
clone_size: few
d_call: NA
cdr3_nt: TGTGCCAGCAGTTCTCGCGGAGCAAACTACGAGCAGTACTTC
cdr3_aa: CASSSRGANYEQYF

v_call: TRBV7-9
j_call: TRBJ1-6
clone_size: NA
d_call: NA
cdr3_nt: TGTGCCAGCAGCAGGGGGACTCAGGATTCACCCCTCCACTTT
cdr3_aa: CASSRGTQDSPLHF

v_call: TRBV20-1
j_call: TRBJ1-1
clone_size: many
d_call: TRBD1
cdr3_nt: TGCAGTGTTGCAGGGGGCTTGAGAACTGAAGCTTTCTTT
cdr3_aa: CSVAGGLRTEAFF

v_call: TRBV3-1
j_call: TRBJ1-1
clone_size: NA
d_call: NA
cdr3_nt: TGTGCCAGCAGCCAAGTCAAGGGTCCAGCTTTCTTT
cdr3_aa: CASSQVKGPAFF

v_call: TRBV4-2
j_call: TRBJ1-6
clone_size: many
d_call: NA
cdr3_nt: TGTGCCAGCAGCCAAGATACCGGGACCGTGGGGTCACCCCTCCACTTT
cdr3_aa: CASSQDTGTVGSPLHF

v_call: TRBV6-2/TRBV6-3
j_call: TRBJ1-5
clone_size: NA
d_call: TRBD1
cdr3_nt: TGTGCCAGCAGTGACCCGGGACAGGGCGCGGCTCAGCCCCAGCATTTT
cdr3_aa: CASSDPGQGAAQPQHF

v_call: TRBV20-1
j_call: TRBJ2-7
clone_size: few
d_call: TRBD2
cdr3_nt: TGCAGTGCTAGACTCCGGACTAGTTGGTACGAGCAGTACTTC
cdr3_aa: CSARLRTSWYEQYF

v_call: TRBV7-2
j_call: TRBJ1-3
clone_size: many
d_call: NA
cdr3_nt: TGTGCCAGCGGAGGGGCTCACTCTGGAAACACCATATATTTT
cdr3_aa: CASGGAHSGNTIYF

v_call: TRBV2
j_call: TRBJ2-5
clone_size: many
d_call: TRBD2
cdr3_nt: TGTGCCAGCACCGTGACCCCTAGCGGGGAGACCCAGTACTTC
cdr3_aa: CASTVTPSGETQYF

v_call: TRBV10-3
j_call: TRBJ1-1
clone_size: NA
d_call: NA
cdr3_nt: TGTGCCATCAGTGCGCGTGATAGGGACACTGAAGCTTTCTTT
cdr3_aa: CAISARDRDTEAFF

v_call: TRBV4-3
j_call: TRBJ2-7
clone_size: NA
d_call: NA
cdr3_nt: TGCGCCAGCAGCCAAGAAGGCGGACAGTACTACGAGCAGTACTTC
cdr3_aa: CASSQEGGQYYEQYF